This passage covers 29 T cell receptor beta chains from one sample sequenced in a study of T-cell memory formation after mild COVID-19. TCRdb passed the 5' RACE reads through MiXCR, listing each CDR3 protein once. The table includes about 430,000 distinct CDR3 sequences, roughly 17% detected once. Sequencing was performed on PBMCs or a T cell subset sorted from them (not recorded which). Receptors originate from a man in his late teens or twenties who had mild COVID-19 (a few samples of this study predate the infection). Cell type and time point are not known.

This clonotype was counted at least ten times. The chain recombines TRBV7-9 with TRBJ2-2; 16 positions agree with TRBD2. Germline V CDR1 and CDR2: SEHNR, FQNEAQ (reference sequence). This CDR3 has 18 residues. J lost 2 bases, V lost 4 bases, and 4 bases had no gene match. The CDR3 nucleotides read TGTGCCAGCAGCTCCGGGACTAGCGGGGGGGTTAACACCGGGGAGCTGTTTTTT. It is translated as CASSSGTSGGVNTGELFF.

The chain employs TRBV7-9 and TRBJ2-5; a possible D gene is TRBD2 (5 bases). This CDR3 has 16 residues. The V and J ends lost 5 bases and 3 bases respectively, with 19 bases between them. Germline CDR1 SEHNR, CDR2 FQNEAQ (reference sequence). CDR3 residues: CASSRHAEAGEETQYF. CDR3 bases: TGTGCCAGCAGCCGACACGCAGAGGCCGGGGAAGAGACCCAGTACTTC.

The chain uses TRBV25-1 and TRBJ1-6; possibly TRBD1 for D (5 bases). V dropped 1 base and J dropped 1 base, with 5 bases sitting between them. The CDR3 sequence is 15 residues long. Germline V gives CDR1 MGHDK, CDR2 SYGVNS. The CDR3 DNA reads TGTGCCAGCAGTGAATGGGGGTCCTATAATTCACCCCTCCACTTT. Translation: CASSEWGSYNSPLHF.

This clonotype was detected only a few times. The chain combines TRBV10-3 with TRBJ2-5; D gene unclear. Looked up from germline, CDR1 is ENHRY and CDR2 is SYGVKD. The CDR3 extends over 14 amino acids. V was cut by 2 bases and J by 0 bases, with 7 bases left in between. This chain's CDR3 is CAISEGRDQETQYF. In DNA, the CDR3 is TGTGCCATCAGTGAGGGAAGGGACCAAGAGACCCAGTACTTC.

This chain uses TRBV5-1 with TRBJ2-7; maybe TRBD2 (7 bases). The V gene's germline CDR1 is SGHRS and CDR2 YFSETQ. The V gene lost 0 bases and the J gene lost 2 bases, with 12 bases spanning the gap. The CDR3 has 15 residues. The CDR3, as DNA: TGCGCCAGCAGCTTGGAGGGGGGGACCACCTACGAGCAGTACTTC. Translated, it gives CASSLEGGTTYEQYF.

The chain is built from TRBV12-3 or TRBV12-4 and TRBJ1-2; maybe TRBD1 (6 bases). Trimming took 5 bases from V and 8 from J, leaving 18 bases between them. The CDR3 sequence is 14 residues long. CDR3 nucleotide sequence: TGTGCCAGCAGTCCCCAGGACAGCGGAGAGGGCTACACCTTC. Its translation is CASSPQDSGEGYTF.

The rearrangement uses TRBV11-3 and TRBJ2-1; D not resolved. The germline gives CDR1 SGHNT, CDR2 YENEEA. There are 12 residues in the CDR3. V dropped 1 base and J dropped 10 bases, with 8 bases sitting between them. CDR3 coding DNA: TGTGCCAGCAGCTTAGCCGGTGGCGAGCAGTTCTTC. Translated, it gives CASSLAGGEQFF. The full variable domain, completed using reference TRBV11-3 and TRBJ2-1, is EAGVVQSPRYKIIEKKQPVAFWCNPISGHNTLYWYLQNLGQGPELLIRYENEEAVDDSQLPKDRFSAERLKGVDSTLKIQPAELGDSAVYLCASSLAGGEQFFGPGTRLTVL.

In this sample, this clonotype turned up a few times. The chain joins TRBV10-3 to TRBJ2-7, with 7 bases fitting TRBD1. This CDR3 has 14 amino acids. Germline V gene sequence: CDR1 ENHRY, CDR2 SYGVKD. V lost 7 bases, J lost 0 bases, and 6 bases stayed unmatched. The CDR3 region has the DNA TGTGCCATCATGGGGGACAGAGACTCCTACGAGCAGTACTTC. Its protein product is CAIMGDRDSYEQYF.

This clonotype was observed a few times. The V and J genes are TRBV9 and TRBJ2-7; 10 bases line up with TRBD2. CDR3 length: 15 amino acids. Per germline, CDR1 SGDLS and CDR2 YYNGEE. Trimming removed 0 bases from V and 6 bases from J; junction bases left unmatched: 6. This CDR3 is CASSVGSGGSREQYF. DNA of the CDR3: TGTGCCAGCAGCGTAGGTAGCGGGGGGTCACGCGAGCAGTACTTC.

This clonotype was observed a few times. This rearrangement joins TRBV7-9 to TRBJ2-7; TRBD1 matches 11 bases. Per germline, CDR1 SEHNR and CDR2 FQNEAQ (reference sequence). The V gene end was trimmed by 5 bases and the J gene end by 6 bases; junction bases not matched to a gene: 3. The CDR3 spans 13 residues. In nucleotides, the CDR3 is TGTGCCAGCAGCCGGGGACAGGGGGGCGAGCAGTACGTC. This sequence encodes CASSRGQGGEQYV.

This clonotype was seen ten or more times. This chain links TRBV7-8 with TRBJ1-1, with a tentative D call TRBD1 (6 bases). Trimming shortened V by 7 bases and J by 11 bases, and 20 bases separated the two germline ends. Germline V gives CDR1 SGHVS, CDR2 FQNEAQ. This CDR3 region has 13 residues. The CDR3 DNA reads as TGTGCCAGCATGGGGCGGGGGCGCCGGGTCGCTTTCTTT. Residues: CASMGRGRRVAFF.

The V gene is TRBV2, the J gene TRBJ1-2; no reliable D call. There are 14 residues in the CDR3. Looked up from germline, CDR1 is SNHLY and CDR2 is FYNNEI. The V end lost 6 bases, the J end lost 4 bases, and 15 bases lay between the germline ends. Written as DNA, the CDR3 is TGTGCCAGCAGCGGTACCAGGCTATTCTATGGCTACACCTTC. Its translation is CASSGTRLFYGYTF.

V and J are TRBV6-6 and TRBJ2-7; the match to TRBD1 covers 8 bases. Germline V gene data show CDR1 as MNHNY and CDR2 as SVGAGI (reference sequence). The CDR3 sequence is 13 residues long. Trimming at V came to 7 bases and at J to 5 bases, leaving 7 bases not matched to a gene. In DNA form, the CDR3 reads TGTGCCAGCAAACAGGGGGGTTTTCACGAGCAGTACGTC. Protein sequence: CASKQGGFHEQYV.

This clonotype was found many times. The V gene is TRBV29-1, the J gene TRBJ1-3; D is undetermined. The V end lost 4 bases, the J end lost 4 bases, and 8 bases lay between the germline ends. The CDR3 has 12 amino acids. Germline CDR1 SQVTM, CDR2 ANQGSEA. CDR3 coding DNA: TGCAGCGTTGCCGAGGCGGGAAACACCATATATTTT. This translates into CSVAEAGNTIYF.

The J gene is TRBJ2-5, the V gene TRBV5-1; TRBD2 is a possible D gene (6 bases). Trimming removed 3 bases from V and 4 bases from J, with 16 bases in between. CDR1 is SGHRS and CDR2 is YFSETQ in the germline V gene. CDR3 length equals 15 residues. The CDR3 is CASSSRTGRGETQYF. CDR3 sequence (DNA): TGCGCCAGCAGCTCCCGGACGGGGCGGGGAGAGACCCAGTACTTC.

This clonotype showed up just a few times. V usage is TRBV7-9 and J usage is TRBJ2-5; 7 nucleotides line up with TRBD1. From germline, CDR1 is SEHNR and CDR2 FQNEAQ (reference sequence). The CDR3 loop spans 14 amino acids. The junction had 4 bases not matched to a gene; V was cut back by 6 bases and J by 0 bases. The chain's CDR3 is CASSLDRDQETQYF. Here the CDR3 DNA reads TGTGCCAGCAGTCTCGACAGGGACCAAGAGACCCAGTACTTC.

This clonotype was counted at least ten times. V and J are TRBV7-2 and TRBJ2-3, with 7 bases aligning to TRBD2. V shed 5 bases and J 5 bases; nucleotides not matched to a gene: 13. This CDR3 is built from 16 residues. Germline V gives CDR1 SGHTA, CDR2 FQGNSA. CDR3 bases: TGTGCCAGCAGCGGGTCGAAGGAGCGGGGATTAGATACGCAGTATTTT. Translated: CASSGSKERGLDTQYF.

In DNA, the CDR3 is TGTGCCAGCAGTTACAGTCAGATCTACGAGCAGTACGTC. This encodes CASSYSQIYEQYV. The chain combines TRBV6-2 or TRBV6-3 with TRBJ2-7; D uncertain. This CDR3 is built from 13 residues. V was pared by 2 bases and J by 3 bases, with 8 bases between. Per germline, CDR1 MNHEY and CDR2 SVGEGT.

The V gene is TRBV5-6, the J gene TRBJ2-7, with D unresolved. This CDR3 spans 13 amino acids. Per the germline V gene, CDR1 is SGHDT and CDR2 is YYEEEE. The V and J ends lost 0 bases and 8 bases respectively, with 12 bases between them. The CDR3 loop reads CASSLGRPKKQYV. The DNA for the CDR3 is TGTGCCAGCAGCTTGGGTCGCCCGAAAAAGCAGTACGTC.

V usage is TRBV11-2 and J usage is TRBJ2-7; D is possibly TRBD1 or TRBD2 (5 bases each). Per germline, CDR1 SGHAT and CDR2 FQNNGV. V dropped 5 bases and J dropped 3 bases, with 11 bases sitting between them. The length of the CDR3 is 13 residues. DNA for the CDR3: TGTGCCAGCAGCCCCTTGGGGGACTACGAGCAGTACTTC. Residues: CASSPLGDYEQYF.

The genes are TRBV29-1 and TRBJ2-5; D is unresolved. Per the germline V gene, CDR1 is SQVTM and CDR2 is ANQGSEA. Trimming pared 3 bases from V and 0 bases from J, leaving 5 bases between. This CDR3 has 12 residues. CDR3 coding DNA: TGCAGCGTTGAGTTAGACCAAGAGACCCAGTACTTC. Its translation is CSVELDQETQYF.

This clonotype has ten or more counts. The chain has TRBV7-2 and TRBJ2-5; no clear D. Germline CDR1 is SGHTA and CDR2 is FQGNSA. Trimming shortened V by 2 bases and J by 5 bases, and 9 bases separated the two germline ends. The CDR3 runs to 13 residues. This CDR3 reads CASSLIGSETQYF. The CDR3 DNA is TGTGCCAGCAGCTTAATTGGTTCGGAGACCCAGTACTTC.

This chain uses TRBV9 with TRBJ1-4, with 9 bases identical to TRBD1. J gave up 6 bases and V 3 bases, and 6 bases lay outside the gene matches. In germline, CDR1 is SGDLS, CDR2 YYNGEE. CDR3 length: 15 amino acids. In nucleotides, the CDR3 is TGTGCCAGCAGCGGAACAGGGGGCGCTTATGAAAAACTGTTTTTT. Translation: CASSGTGGAYEKLFF.

There are a few counts of this clonotype. The chain couples TRBV5-6 to TRBJ1-1; D may be TRBD1 (5 bases). Germline assignment: CDR1 SGHDT and CDR2 YYEEEE. This CDR3 spans 15 amino acids. Trimming pared 6 bases from V and 3 bases from J, leaving 18 bases between. The CDR3 nucleotides are TGTGCCAGCACCCGACGACCGGGGGGGGACACTGAAGCTTTCTTT. Its protein is CASTRRPGGDTEAFF.

This clonotype appeared many times. The V and J genes are TRBV5-1 and TRBJ1-1; TRBD1 matches 9 bases. V lost 4 bases and J lost 3; bases outside the gene matches: 1. CDR3 length equals 13 residues. CDR1 and CDR2 (germline): SGHRS, YFSETQ. The DNA of the CDR3 is TGCGCCAGCAGCCGGACAGGGGACACTGAAGCTTTCTTT. This translates into CASSRTGDTEAFF.

The CDR3 region is CASSLVQGYEQYF. The CDR3 DNA sequence: TGCGCCAGCAGCTTGGTACAGGGATACGAGCAGTACTTC. V is TRBV5-1 and J is TRBJ2-7, with D perhaps TRBD1 (6 bases). V lost 0 bases and J lost 4, with 8 bases in between. From germline, CDR1 is SGHRS and CDR2 YFSETQ. The CDR3 has 13 amino acids.

This clonotype came up a few times. V gene TRBV7-2 combines with J gene TRBJ2-3, with 8 bases identical to TRBD2. The CDR3 runs to 15 residues. CDR1 and CDR2 from the germline V gene are SGHTA and FQGNSA. With V trimmed by 2 bases and J by 5 bases, 6 bases remained unmatched. The CDR3 here is CASSLSGGKVDTQYF. The CDR3 DNA sequence: TGTGCCAGCAGCTTAAGCGGGGGAAAGGTAGATACGCAGTATTTT.

This clonotype was detected a few times. The chain joins TRBV28 to TRBJ2-6; weak D call: TRBD2 (5 bases). This CDR3 has 14 amino acids. CDR1 and CDR2 (germline): MDHEN, SYDVKM. The V end was cut by 5 bases, the J end by 2 bases, with 7 bases between. CDR3 sequence: CASSTGAGANVLTF. Here the CDR3 DNA reads TGTGCCAGCAGTACCGGGGCTGGGGCCAACGTCCTGACTTTC.

There are a few counts of this clonotype. The chain is built from TRBV7-9 and TRBJ2-1; weak D call: TRBD2 (7 bases). The CDR3 has 13 amino acids. Germline CDR1 SEHNR, CDR2 FQNEAQ (reference sequence). CDR3 sequence (DNA): TGTGCAACGGGCGGGGGCGGCAACAATGAGCAGTTCTTC. Translating gives CATGGGGNNEQFF. Full variable domain (remainder filled in from reference TRBV7-9 and TRBJ2-1): DTGVSQNPRHKITKRGQNVTFRCDPISEHNRLYWYRQTLGQGPEFLTYFQNEAQLEKSRLLSDRFSAERPKGSFSTLEIQRTEQGDSAMYLCATGGGGNNEQFFGPGTRLTVL.